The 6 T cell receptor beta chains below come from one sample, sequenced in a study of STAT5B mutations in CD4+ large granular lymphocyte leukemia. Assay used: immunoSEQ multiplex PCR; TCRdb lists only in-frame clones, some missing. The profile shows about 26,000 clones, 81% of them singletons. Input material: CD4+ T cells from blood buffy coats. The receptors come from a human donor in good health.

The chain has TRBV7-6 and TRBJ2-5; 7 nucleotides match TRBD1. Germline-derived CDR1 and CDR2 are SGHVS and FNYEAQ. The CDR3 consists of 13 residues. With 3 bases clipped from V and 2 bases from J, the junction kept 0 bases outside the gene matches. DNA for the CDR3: TGTGCCAGCAGCTTGGGACAGCAAGAGACCCAGTACTTC. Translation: CASSLGQQETQYF.

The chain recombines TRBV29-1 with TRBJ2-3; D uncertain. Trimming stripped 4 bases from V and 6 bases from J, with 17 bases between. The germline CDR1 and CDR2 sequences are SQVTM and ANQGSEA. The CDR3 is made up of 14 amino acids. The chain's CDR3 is CSVGAQPRADTQYF. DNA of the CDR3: TGCAGCGTTGGCGCCCAGCCCCGAGCCGATACGCAGTATTTT.

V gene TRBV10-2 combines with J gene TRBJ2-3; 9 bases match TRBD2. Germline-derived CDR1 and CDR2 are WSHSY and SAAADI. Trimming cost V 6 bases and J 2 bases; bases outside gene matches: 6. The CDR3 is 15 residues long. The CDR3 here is CASSQTSGPTDTQYF. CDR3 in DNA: TGCGCCAGCAGCCAGACTAGCGGACCCACAGATACGCAGTATTTT.

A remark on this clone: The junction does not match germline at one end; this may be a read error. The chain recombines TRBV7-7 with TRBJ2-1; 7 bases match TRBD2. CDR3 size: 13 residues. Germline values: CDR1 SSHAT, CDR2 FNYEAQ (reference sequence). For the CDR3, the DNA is TGTGCTAGCAGCCTGTACGGGGAGGGTGAGCAGTTCTTC. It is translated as CASSLYGEGEQFF.

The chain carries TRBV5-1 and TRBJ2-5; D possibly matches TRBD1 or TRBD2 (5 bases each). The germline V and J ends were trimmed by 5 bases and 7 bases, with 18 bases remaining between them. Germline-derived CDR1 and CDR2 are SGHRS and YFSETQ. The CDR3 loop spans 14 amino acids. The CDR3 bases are TGCGCCAGCAGGGGGGATCGGGGCTCGGGGACCCAGTACTTC. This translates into CASRGDRGSGTQYF.

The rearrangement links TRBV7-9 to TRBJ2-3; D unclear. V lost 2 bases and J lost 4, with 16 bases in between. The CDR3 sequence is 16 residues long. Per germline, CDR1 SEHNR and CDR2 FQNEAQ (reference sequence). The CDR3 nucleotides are TGTGCCAGCAGCTTACCCGGGTGGCGGTTGGCAGATACGCAGTATTTT. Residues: CASSLPGWRLADTQYF.